This T cell receptor (beta chain) was obtained from a study of Graves' ophthalmopathy and Graves' hyperthyroidism. Using RNA transcripts, the TCR beta CDR3 regions were amplified. Amplification began with first-round RT-PCR using HTBI primers, then second-round multiplex PCR was performed. TCRdb recomputed calls from the multiplex PCR reads with MiXCR, one row per CDR3 protein. The sample records 500,000 to 800,000 distinct CDR3 sequences, over 40% being singletons. Looked up from germline, CDR1 is LGHNA and CDR2 is YSLEER. With V trimmed by 3 bases and J by 6 bases, 5 bases remained unmatched. The CDR3 runs to 15 residues. Each donor who had ophthalmopathy showed moderate-to-severe activity, a CAS of ≥3, a NOSPECS of ≥4, and a duration under 3 months. Other autoimmune disease, uncontrolled infection, pregnancy and lactation led to exclusion. The PBMCs originated from more than 8 ml of fresh peripheral blood.

This clonotype was found a few times. This sequence originates from an adult man with Graves' ophthalmopathy. The sample was peripheral blood. V is TRBV4-3 and J is TRBJ1-4, with 9 positions matching TRBD1. CDR3 in amino acids: CASSHRTGEDEKLFF. CDR3 DNA sequence: TGCGCCAGCAGCCATAGGACAGGGGAAGATGAAAAACTGTTTTTT.